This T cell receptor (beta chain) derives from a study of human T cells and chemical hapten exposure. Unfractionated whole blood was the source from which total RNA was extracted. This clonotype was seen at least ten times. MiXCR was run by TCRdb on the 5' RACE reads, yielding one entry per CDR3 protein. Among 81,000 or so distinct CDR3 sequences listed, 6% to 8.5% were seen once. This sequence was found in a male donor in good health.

CDR3 coding DNA: TGCAGCGCGAGACTAGCGGGAGGGAGCTCCTACGAGCAGTACTTC. This sequence encodes CSARLAGGSSYEQYF. The chain employs TRBV29-1 and TRBJ2-7; TRBD2 matches at 14 bases. Germline V lookup: CDR1 SQVTM, CDR2 ANQGSEA. V dropped 7 bases and J dropped 0; count of bases not matched to a gene: 5. This CDR3 comprises 15 residues.